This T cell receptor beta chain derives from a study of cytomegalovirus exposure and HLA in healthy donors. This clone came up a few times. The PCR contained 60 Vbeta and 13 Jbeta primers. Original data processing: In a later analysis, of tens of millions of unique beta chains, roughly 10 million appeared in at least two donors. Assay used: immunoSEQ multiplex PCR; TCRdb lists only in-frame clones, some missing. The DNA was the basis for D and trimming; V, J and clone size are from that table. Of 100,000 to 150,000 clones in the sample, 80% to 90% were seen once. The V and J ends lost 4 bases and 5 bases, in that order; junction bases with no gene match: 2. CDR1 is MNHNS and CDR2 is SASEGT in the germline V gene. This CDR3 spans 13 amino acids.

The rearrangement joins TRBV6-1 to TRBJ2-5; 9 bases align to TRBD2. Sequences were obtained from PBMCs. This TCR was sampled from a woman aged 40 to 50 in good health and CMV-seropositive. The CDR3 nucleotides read TGTGCCAGCAGTGGAGCGGGAGGTGAGACCCAGTACTTC. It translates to CASSGAGGETQYF.